One and the same sample provided the 18 T cell receptor beta chains below, sequenced in a study of Graves' ophthalmopathy and Graves' hyperthyroidism. Scientists amplified the TCR beta CDR3 regions from RNA transcripts. HTBI primers served in a first-round RT-PCR, which a second-round multiplex PCR followed. TCRdb re-called the multiplex PCR reads with MiXCR, one entry per CDR3 protein. The sample comprises about 590,000 distinct CDR3 sequences, about 40% of which are singletons, and about 4% rests with the top ten. The source material was peripheral blood or thyroid tissue (not recorded which). These receptors were obtained from an adult man with Graves' hyperthyroidism.

This clonotype occurred once. This may come from a read error, since a much larger clone is one base off. V and J are TRBV9 and TRBJ2-3; either TRBD1 or TRBD2 may fit D (6 bases each). CDR1 is SGDLS, CDR2 YYNGEE, per germline. The CDR3 length is 13 residues. In DNA, the CDR3 is TGTGCCAGTTGGGGGGAGGAGACAGGTACGCAGTATTTT. It translates to CASWGEETGTQYF.

The chain combines TRBV20-1 with TRBJ2-1; TRBD1 matches 11 bases. Trimming at V came to 4 bases and at J to 12 bases, leaving 8 bases not matched to a gene. This CDR3 contains 13 residues. Germline V gene sequence: CDR1 DFQATT, CDR2 SNEGSKA (reference sequence). The CDR3 here is CSAKDRGLGGQFF. DNA of the CDR3: TGCAGTGCTAAGGACAGGGGGCTTGGTGGGCAGTTCTTC.

This clonotype showed up many times. This chain joins TRBV2 and TRBJ2-7; D gene uncertain. The germline V gene encodes CDR1 SNHLY and CDR2 FYNNEI. The CDR3 totals 13 residues. V was cut by 8 bases and J by 2 bases, with 13 bases left in between. The CDR3 region is CASRQDTAYEQYF. Written as DNA, the CDR3 is TGTGCCAGCCGGCAGGATACCGCCTACGAGCAGTACTTC. The full variable domain, completed using reference TRBV2 and TRBJ2-7, is EPEVTQTPSHQVTQMGQEVILRCVPISNHLYFYWYRQILGQKVEFLVSFYNNEISEKSEIFDDQFSVERPDGSNFTLKIRSTKLEDSAMYFCASRQDTAYEQYFGPGTRLTVT.

This sequence joins TRBV5-1 and TRBJ2-1; 7 nucleotides line up with TRBD2. The CDR3 is 16 amino acids. CDR1 and CDR2 from the germline V gene are SGHRS and YFSETQ. J lost 6 bases, V lost 0 bases, and 9 bases had no gene match. In nucleotides, the CDR3 is TGCGCCAGCAGCTTGGCCTCGGTTCCGGGGGGCAATGAGCAGTTCTTC. This translates into CASSLASVPGGNEQFF.

At least ten counts were recorded for this clonotype. The chain recombines TRBV15 with TRBJ1-6; D uncertain. This CDR3 has 15 residues. Germline V gives CDR1 LNHNV, CDR2 YYDKDF (reference sequence). Trimming removed 0 bases at V and 7 bases at J, with 10 bases between. In DNA form, the CDR3 reads TGTGCCACCAGCAGAGAGGCGAACCTAAATTCACCCCTCCACTTT. Protein: CATSREANLNSPLHF.

In its sample, this clonotype was seen a few times. The V gene is TRBV7-9, the J gene TRBJ2-2; TRBD2 aligns across 11 bases. The CDR3 covers 16 residues. Germline V CDR1 and CDR2: SEHNR, FQNEAQ (reference sequence). V gave up 5 bases and J gave up 1 base; unmatched junction bases: 3. The CDR3 coding sequence is TGTGCCAGCAGCAGAACTAGCGGGGGGAACACCGGGGAGCTGTTTTTT. Its translation is CASSRTSGGNTGELFF.

This clonotype has just a few counts. The V call is TRBV7-8, the J call TRBJ2-5; 10 bases are shared with TRBD2. The CDR3 totals 16 residues. From germline, CDR1 is SGHVS and CDR2 FQNEAQ. J gave up 3 bases and V 3 bases, and 7 bases lay outside the gene matches. For the CDR3, the DNA is TGTGCCAGCAGCTTGGTCGCTAGCGGGGGAAAAGAGACCCAGTACTTC. The encoded protein is CASSLVASGGKETQYF.

The gene calls are TRBV10-3 and TRBJ2-7; 7 bases align to TRBD1. In germline, CDR1 is ENHRY, CDR2 SYGVKD. The CDR3 has 12 residues. V lost 2 bases, J lost 6 bases, and 1 base stayed unmatched. The CDR3 DNA is TGTGCCATCAGTGAGCCAGGGGGCGAGCAGTACTTC. Amino acids: CAISEPGGEQYF.

The chain links TRBV24-1 to TRBJ1-5, with 10 bases identical to TRBD1. Trimming cost V 8 bases and J 4 bases; bases outside gene matches: 4. Germline CDR1 is KGHDR and CDR2 is SFDVKD. The CDR3 runs to 14 residues. CDR3 sequence reads: CATKGTGENQPQHF. CDR3 sequence (DNA): TGTGCCACCAAAGGGACAGGGGAAAATCAGCCCCAGCATTTT.

The V call is TRBV5-1, the J call TRBJ1-2; 7 bases agree with TRBD1. The CDR3 loop spans 14 amino acids. V dropped 3 bases and J dropped 0; count of bases not matched to a gene: 2. Germline V lookup: CDR1 SGHRS, CDR2 YFSETQ. The CDR3 DNA is TGCGCCAGCAGCTCGACAGGGTCTAACTATGGCTACACCTTC. Its translation: CASSSTGSNYGYTF.

Of note for this clonotype: A much larger clone differs by one base, so this may be a read error. This likely comes from a read error, as the CDR3 has no conserved phenylalanine or tryptophan at its end. The chain carries TRBV12-3 or TRBV12-4 and TRBJ1-1; D is undetermined. The length of the CDR3 is 12 residues. Trimming left V 5 bases short and J 3 bases short, with 7 bases between. The CDR3 here is CASSPEDTEAFL. DNA for the CDR3: TGTGCCAGCAGTCCCGAGGACACTGAAGCTTTCCTT.

Ten or more counts support this clonotype. This chain connects TRBV20-1 to TRBJ1-5; no clear D gene. CDR3 length equals 15 residues. CDR1 and CDR2 from the germline V gene are DFQATT and SNEGSKA (reference sequence). The V and J ends lost 0 bases and 0 bases respectively, with 9 bases between them. The CDR3 DNA reads as TGCAGTGCTAGAGATAAGACGCGTAGCAATCAGCCCCAGCATTTT. Protein sequence: CSARDKTRSNQPQHF.

Points on this clonotype: A much more abundant neighbour one base away suggests this may be a read error. The J gene is TRBJ1-5, the V gene TRBV10-3, with D perhaps TRBD1 (6 bases). V was trimmed by 3 bases and J by 7 bases, leaving 13 bases between them. The CDR3 loop spans 14 amino acids. CDR1 ENHRY and CDR2 SYGVKD come from the germline V gene. In DNA, the CDR3 is TGTGCCATCAGTGATGGTGGGGGCAGGCAGCCCCAGCATTTT. Translated: CAISDGGGRQPQHF.

The chain employs TRBV20-1 and TRBJ2-2, with D uncertain. V was shortened by 0 bases and J by 8 bases, with 4 bases between the two germline ends. This CDR3 comprises 11 residues. Germline lookup yields CDR1 DFQATT and CDR2 SNEGSKA (reference sequence). Here the CDR3 reads CSARDGGELFF. CDR3 nucleotides: TGCAGTGCTAGAGATGGAGGGGAGCTGTTTTTT.

This clonotype was seen many times. This chain uses TRBV2 with TRBJ1-1; D is perhaps TRBD1 (5 bases). V was cut by 4 bases and J by 3 bases, with 15 bases left in between. Germline CDR1 is SNHLY and CDR2 is FYNNEI. This CDR3 is 15 amino acids long. The CDR3 protein is CASSARRGSYTEAFF. The DNA for the CDR3 is TGTGCCAGCAGTGCGCGTCGGGGGTCCTACACTGAAGCTTTCTTT. The full variable domain, in which reference TRBV2 and TRBJ1-1 provide the parts outside the CDR3, is EPEVTQTPSHQVTQMGQEVILRCVPISNHLYFYWYRQILGQKVEFLVSFYNNEISEKSEIFDDQFSVERPDGSNFTLKIRSTKLEDSAMYFCASSARRGSYTEAFFGQGTRLTVV.

About this clonotype itself: A read error may be the cause here, since a much bigger clone is one base away. The chain carries TRBV11-2 and TRBJ2-7; D possibly matches TRBD1 or TRBD2 (5 bases each). V was cut by 0 bases and J by 6 bases, with 18 bases left in between. CDR3 size: 16 residues. In germline, CDR1 is SGHAT, CDR2 FQNNGV. The CDR3 sequence is CASSLDSRGRKCEQYF. The CDR3 nucleotides are TGTGCCAGCAGCTTAGATTCCCGGGGCAGAAAGTGCGAGCAGTACTTC.

This rearrangement joins TRBV3-1 to TRBJ2-5, with 7 bases matching TRBD2. Germline V gene data show CDR1 as LGHDT and CDR2 as YNNKEL (reference sequence). This CDR3 has 15 amino acids. V shed 4 bases, J shed 2 bases, and the junction held 7 bases outside the gene matches. The CDR3 protein is CASSRIGTIQETQYF. CDR3 DNA sequence: TGTGCCAGCAGCCGAATAGGGACTATACAAGAGACCCAGTACTTC.

V usage is TRBV14 and J usage is TRBJ2-2; D not resolved. This CDR3 is built from 15 residues. Germline CDR1 reads SGHDN; CDR2 reads FVKESK. The V and J ends lost 1 base and 4 bases respectively, with 10 bases between them. CDR3 in DNA: TGTGCCAGCAGCCAAGTTAGGCTGCCCACCGGGGAGCTGTTTTTT. As protein: CASSQVRLPTGELFF.